The next 10 T cell receptor beta chains were all read from a single sample in a study of cytomegalovirus exposure and HLA in healthy donors. In the PCR, 60 Vbeta and 13 Jbeta primers were used. TCRdb keeps only in-frame clones here, not all; method: immunoSEQ multiplex PCR. The repertoire holds more than 85,000 clones, with approximately 71% as singletons. Source material: PBMCs. The receptor source for this set is a woman between 70 and 85 years old in good health and CMV-seropositive.

This clone was counted between two and nine times. The chain links TRBV5-1 to TRBJ1-2, with a possible D match to TRBD1 (5 bases). V lost 3 bases, J lost 0 bases, and 6 bases lay in between. This CDR3 contains 13 residues. CDR1 and CDR2 from the germline V gene are SGHRS and YFSETQ. Here the CDR3 DNA reads TGCGCCAGCAGCTCGACAGCTAACTATGGCTACACCTTC. This codes for CASSSTANYGYTF.

V usage is TRBV15 and J usage is TRBJ1-1; D gene uncertain. The CDR3 is 15 residues long. V shed 0 bases and J shed 0 bases, with 8 bases lying between them. Germline V CDR1 and CDR2: LNHNV, YYDKDF (reference sequence). CDR3 loop: CATSREASMNTEAFF. The CDR3, as DNA: TGTGCCACCAGCAGAGAGGCCAGTATGAACACTGAAGCTTTCTTT.

The chain is built from TRBV6-6 and TRBJ2-1, with D possibly matching TRBD2 (6 bases). The germline V and J ends were trimmed by 5 bases and 2 bases, with 16 bases remaining between them. Germline assignment: CDR1 MNHNY and CDR2 SVGAGI (reference sequence). This CDR3 is 16 amino acids long. CDR3 sequence reads: CASSKPDPGAYNEQFF. The CDR3, as DNA: TGTGCCAGCAGTAAACCCGACCCGGGGGCCTACAATGAGCAGTTCTTC.

This clone was recorded a few times. The V call is TRBV6-5, the J call TRBJ1-4, with no clear D. Looked up from germline, CDR1 is MNHEY and CDR2 is SVGAGI. Trimming removed 6 bases at V and 2 bases at J, with 7 bases between. This CDR3 has 13 amino acids. CDR3 bases: TGTGCCAGCAGCACTCTTACTAATGAAAAACTGTTTTTT. Its protein product is CASSTLTNEKLFF.

The chain employs TRBV6-5 and TRBJ1-1; 9 bases line up with TRBD1. J lost 4 bases, V lost 4 bases, and 10 bases had no gene match. Germline V CDR1 and CDR2: MNHEY, SVGAGI. There are 16 residues in the CDR3. CDR3 nucleotides: TGTGCCAGCAGTTTCCCGGGACAGGGTGTTATCACTGAAGCTTTCTTT. It is translated as CASSFPGQGVITEAFF.

The chain carries TRBV5-1 and TRBJ2-7; 9 positions match TRBD2. CDR3 length equals 16 residues. From germline, CDR1 is SGHRS and CDR2 YFSETQ. Trimming at V came to 3 bases and at J to 4 bases, leaving 11 bases not matched to a gene. Written as DNA, the CDR3 is TGCGCCAGCAGCTGGGCGGCGGCGGGGGGGCCTTACGAGCAGTACTTC. This codes for CASSWAAAGGPYEQYF.

The chain has TRBV28 and TRBJ1-5; TRBD1 matches 12 bases. Losses at the gene ends were 8 bases for V and 2 bases for J; bases not matched to a gene: 4. Germline V gives CDR1 MDHEN, CDR2 SYDVKM. The CDR3 extends over 15 amino acids. CDR3 in DNA: TGTGCCAGCCGGGGACAGGGGGCAGGCAATCAGCCCCAGCATTTT. Translated: CASRGQGAGNQPQHF.

This chain uses TRBV25-1 with TRBJ1-6, with D unresolved. V was pared by 1 base and J by 1 base, with 11 bases between. Germline V CDR1 and CDR2: MGHDK, SYGVNS. This CDR3 is 17 amino acids long. The CDR3 here is CASSESVRGSYNSPLHF. CDR3 nucleotides: TGTGCCAGCAGTGAATCGGTCCGGGGATCCTATAATTCACCCCTCCACTTT.

The chain uses TRBV6-5 and TRBJ1-4, with 10 bases fitting TRBD1. Germline lookup yields CDR1 MNHEY and CDR2 SVGAGI. The CDR3 has 14 amino acids. V lost 6 bases to trimming and J lost 7 bases; unmatched junction nucleotides: 5. The CDR3 spells CASSSGTGVEKLFF. The CDR3 nucleotides are TGTGCCAGCAGCTCCGGGACAGGGGTTGAAAAACTGTTTTTT.

This clone is judged medium-sized. The gene calls are TRBV29-1 and TRBJ2-7; perhaps TRBD1 as D (6 bases). Between the trimmed V and J ends, which lost 7 bases and 6 bases, there was a span of 19 bases. This CDR3 contains 13 residues. CDR1 is SQVTM and CDR2 is ANQGSEA in the germline V gene. The CDR3 reads CSAKDSLRGEQYF. DNA of the CDR3: TGCAGCGCCAAGGACAGCCTTCGCGGCGAGCAGTACTTC.